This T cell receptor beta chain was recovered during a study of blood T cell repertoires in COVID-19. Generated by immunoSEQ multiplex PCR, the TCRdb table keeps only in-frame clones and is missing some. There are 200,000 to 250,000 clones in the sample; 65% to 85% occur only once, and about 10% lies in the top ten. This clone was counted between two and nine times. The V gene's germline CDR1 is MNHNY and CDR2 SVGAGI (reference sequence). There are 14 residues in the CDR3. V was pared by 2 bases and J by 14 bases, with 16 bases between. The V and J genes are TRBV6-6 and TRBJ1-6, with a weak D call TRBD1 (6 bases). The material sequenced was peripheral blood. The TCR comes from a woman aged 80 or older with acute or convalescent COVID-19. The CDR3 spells CASSYPDSWETLHF. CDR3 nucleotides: TGTGCCAGCAGTTACCCGGACAGCTGGGAAACCCTCCACTTT.